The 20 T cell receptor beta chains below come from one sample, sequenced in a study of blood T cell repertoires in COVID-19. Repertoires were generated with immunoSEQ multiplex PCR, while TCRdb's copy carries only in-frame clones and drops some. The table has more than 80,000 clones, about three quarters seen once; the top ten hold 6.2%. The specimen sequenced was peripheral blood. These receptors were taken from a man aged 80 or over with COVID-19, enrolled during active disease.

CDR3 coding DNA: TGTGCCAGCAGCCTGGATGGTAGCGGGAGCGGTGAGCAGTTCTTC. Amino acids: CASSLDGSGSGEQFF. This chain joins TRBV7-3 and TRBJ2-1, with TRBD2 matching over 9 bases. Losses at the gene ends were 5 bases for V and 9 bases for J; bases not matched to a gene: 11. The CDR3 length is 15 residues. Germline V gives CDR1 SGHTA, CDR2 FQGTGA.

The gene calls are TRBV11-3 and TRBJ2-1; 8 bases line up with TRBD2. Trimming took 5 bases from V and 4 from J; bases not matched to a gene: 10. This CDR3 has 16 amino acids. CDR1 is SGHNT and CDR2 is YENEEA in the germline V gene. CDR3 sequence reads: CASSHRGAGGYNEQFF. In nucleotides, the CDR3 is TGTGCCAGCAGCCACCGGGGGGCGGGAGGTTACAATGAGCAGTTCTTC.

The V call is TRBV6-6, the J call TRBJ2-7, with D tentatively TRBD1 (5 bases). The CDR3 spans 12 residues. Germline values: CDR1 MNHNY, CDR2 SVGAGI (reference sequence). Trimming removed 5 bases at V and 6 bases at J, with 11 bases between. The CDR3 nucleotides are TGTGCCAGCAGTGCGAGGACAATCGAGCAGTACTTC. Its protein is CASSARTIEQYF.

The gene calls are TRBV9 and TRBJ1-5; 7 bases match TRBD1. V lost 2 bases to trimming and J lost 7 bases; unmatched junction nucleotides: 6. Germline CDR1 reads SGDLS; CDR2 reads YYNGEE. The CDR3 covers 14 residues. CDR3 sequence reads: CASSVDDRVQPQHF. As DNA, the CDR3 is TGTGCCAGCAGCGTGGACGACAGGGTACAGCCCCAGCATTTT.

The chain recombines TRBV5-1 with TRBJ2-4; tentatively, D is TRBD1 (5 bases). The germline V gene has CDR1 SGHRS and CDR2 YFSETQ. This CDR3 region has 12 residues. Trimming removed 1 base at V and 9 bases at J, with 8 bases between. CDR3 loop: CASSLKGPIQYF. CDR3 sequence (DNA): TGCGCCAGCAGCTTGAAGGGGCCCATTCAGTACTTC.

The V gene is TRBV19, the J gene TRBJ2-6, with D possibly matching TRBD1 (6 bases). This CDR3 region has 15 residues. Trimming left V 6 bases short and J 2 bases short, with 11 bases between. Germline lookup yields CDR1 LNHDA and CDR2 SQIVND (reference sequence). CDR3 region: CASSPQGTGANVLTF. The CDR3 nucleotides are TGTGCCAGTAGCCCACAGGGTACTGGGGCCAACGTCCTGACTTTC.

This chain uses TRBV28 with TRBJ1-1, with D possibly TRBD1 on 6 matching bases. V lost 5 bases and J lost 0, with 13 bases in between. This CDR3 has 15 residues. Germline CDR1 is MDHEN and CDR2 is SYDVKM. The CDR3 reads CASSEVGDMNTEAFF. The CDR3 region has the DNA TGTGCCAGCAGTGAGGTCGGGGACATGAACACTGAAGCTTTCTTT.

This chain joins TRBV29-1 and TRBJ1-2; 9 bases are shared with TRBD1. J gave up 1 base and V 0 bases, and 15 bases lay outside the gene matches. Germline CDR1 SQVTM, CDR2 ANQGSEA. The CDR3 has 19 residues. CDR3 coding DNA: TGCAGCGTTGAAGATGTTAGTGAGACAGGGGGGGGATTTAACTATGGCTACACCTTC. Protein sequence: CSVEDVSETGGGFNYGYTF.

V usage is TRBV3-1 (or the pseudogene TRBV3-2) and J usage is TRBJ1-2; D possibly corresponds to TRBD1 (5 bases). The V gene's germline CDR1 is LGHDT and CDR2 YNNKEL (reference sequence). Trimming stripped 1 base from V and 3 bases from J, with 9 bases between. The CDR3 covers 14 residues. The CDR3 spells CASSQGGDHYGYTF. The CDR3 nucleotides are TGTGCCAGCAGCCAAGGGGGGGACCACTATGGCTACACCTTC.

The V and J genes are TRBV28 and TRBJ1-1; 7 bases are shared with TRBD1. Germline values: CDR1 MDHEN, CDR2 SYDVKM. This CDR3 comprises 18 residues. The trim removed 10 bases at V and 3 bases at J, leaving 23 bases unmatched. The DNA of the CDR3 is TGTGCCACCCTACCATTAGACAGGGTTAAGAATTCGTACACTGAAGCTTTCTTT. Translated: CATLPLDRVKNSYTEAFF.

CDR3 region: CASSSPEAMNTEAFF. CDR3 sequence (DNA): TGTGCCAGCAGCTCCCCCGAGGCGATGAACACTGAAGCTTTCTTT. This sequence joins TRBV7-9 and TRBJ1-1; D not certain. CDR3 length: 15 residues. CDR1 SEHNR and CDR2 FQNEAQ come from the germline V gene (reference sequence). V was shortened by 4 bases and J by 0 bases, with 12 bases between the two germline ends.

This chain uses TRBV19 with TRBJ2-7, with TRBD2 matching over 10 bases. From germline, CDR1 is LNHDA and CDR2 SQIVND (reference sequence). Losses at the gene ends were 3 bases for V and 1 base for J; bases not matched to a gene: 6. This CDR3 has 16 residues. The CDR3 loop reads CASSMGTSVTSYEQYF. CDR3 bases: TGTGCCAGTAGTATGGGGACTAGCGTTACTTCCTACGAGCAGTACTTC.

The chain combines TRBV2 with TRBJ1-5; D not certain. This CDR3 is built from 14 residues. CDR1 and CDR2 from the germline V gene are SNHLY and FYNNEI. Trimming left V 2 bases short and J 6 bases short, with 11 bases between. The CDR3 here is CASSEPRNFQPQHF. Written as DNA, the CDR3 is TGTGCCAGCAGTGAACCCAGGAATTTTCAGCCCCAGCATTTT.

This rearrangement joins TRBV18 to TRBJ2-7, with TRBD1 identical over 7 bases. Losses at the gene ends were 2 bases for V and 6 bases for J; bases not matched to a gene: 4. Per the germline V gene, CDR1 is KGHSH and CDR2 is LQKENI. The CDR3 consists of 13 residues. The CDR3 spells CASSPGAGGEQYF. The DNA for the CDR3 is TGTGCCAGCTCACCAGGGGCAGGGGGCGAGCAGTACTTC. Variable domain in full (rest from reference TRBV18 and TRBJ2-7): NAGVMQNPRHLVRRRGQEARLRCSPMKGHSHVYWYRQLPEEGLKFMVYLQKENIIDESGMPKERFSAEFPKEGPSILRIQQVVRGDSAAYFCASSPGAGGEQYFGPGTRLTVT.

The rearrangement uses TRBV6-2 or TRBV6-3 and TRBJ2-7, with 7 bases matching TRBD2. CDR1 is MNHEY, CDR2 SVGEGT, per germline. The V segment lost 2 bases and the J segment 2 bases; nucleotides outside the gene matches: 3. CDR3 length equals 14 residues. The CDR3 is CASSYPGLAYEQYF. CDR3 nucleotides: TGTGCCAGCAGTTACCCTGGACTAGCCTACGAGCAGTACTTC.

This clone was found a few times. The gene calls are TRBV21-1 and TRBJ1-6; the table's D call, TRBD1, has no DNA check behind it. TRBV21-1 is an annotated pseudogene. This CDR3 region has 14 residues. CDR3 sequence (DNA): TGTGCCAGCAGCAAAGGCCAGGGGGCGTCACCCCTCCACTTT. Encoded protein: CASSKGQGASPLHF.

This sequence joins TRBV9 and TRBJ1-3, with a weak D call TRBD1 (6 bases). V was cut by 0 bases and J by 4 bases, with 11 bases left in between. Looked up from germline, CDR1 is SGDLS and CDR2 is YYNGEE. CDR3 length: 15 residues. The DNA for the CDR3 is TGTGCCAGCAGCGTAGCCGCAGGGGTGGGAAACACCATATATTTT. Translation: CASSVAAGVGNTIYF.

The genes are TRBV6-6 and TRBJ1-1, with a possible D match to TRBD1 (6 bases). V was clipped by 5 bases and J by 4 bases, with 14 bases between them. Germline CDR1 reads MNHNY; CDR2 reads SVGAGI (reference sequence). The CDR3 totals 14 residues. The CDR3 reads CASSSHDRSTEAFF. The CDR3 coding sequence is TGTGCCAGCAGTAGCCATGACAGGTCCACTGAAGCTTTCTTT.

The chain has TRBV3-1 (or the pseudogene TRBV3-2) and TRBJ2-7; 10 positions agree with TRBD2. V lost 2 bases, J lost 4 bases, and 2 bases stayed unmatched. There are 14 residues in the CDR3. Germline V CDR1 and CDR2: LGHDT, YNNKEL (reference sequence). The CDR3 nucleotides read TGTGCCAGCAGCCAACCAGCGGGAGGGTACGAGCAGTACTTC. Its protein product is CASSQPAGGYEQYF.

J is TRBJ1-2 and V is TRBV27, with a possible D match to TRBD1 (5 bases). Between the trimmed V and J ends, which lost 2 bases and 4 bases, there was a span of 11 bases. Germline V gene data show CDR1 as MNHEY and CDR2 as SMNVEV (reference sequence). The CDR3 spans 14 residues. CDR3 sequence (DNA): TGTGCCAGCAGTTTAAATGGGGGGATCTATGGCTACACCTTC. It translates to CASSLNGGIYGYTF.